This is a list of T cell receptor beta chains from one sample in a study of T-cell memory formation after mild COVID-19. MiXCR, run by TCRdb on the 5' RACE reads, gives a single entry per CDR3 protein. The data contain around 510,000 distinct CDR3 sequences, about a fifth of them singletons. The specimen was PBMCs or a T cell subset sorted from them (not recorded which). These receptor sequences come from an adult woman who had mild COVID-19 (a few samples of this study predate the infection). Cell type and time point are not known. Both conserved end residues are part of each CDR3. A D gene is named only where the DNA matches it firmly.

J: TRBJ1-1; D: TRBD1; length: 17; V: TRBV20-1; CDR3: CSARGKKGQGPNTEAFF
J: TRBJ2-3; D: NA; length: 12; V: TRBV5-6; CDR3: CASSLYRDTQYF
J: TRBJ1-3; D: NA; length: 17; V: TRBV18; CDR3: CASSPPSRPISGNTIYF
J: TRBJ1-2; D: NA; length: 14; V: TRBV7-2; CDR3: CASSLWDIGYGYTF
J: TRBJ1-1; D: NA; length: 13; V: TRBV2; CDR3: CASRYYRNTEAYF
J: TRBJ1-5; D: NA; length: 14; V: TRBV12-3/TRBV12-4; CDR3: CASSPTGISQPQHF
J: TRBJ1-2; D: NA; length: 14; V: TRBV12-3/TRBV12-4; CDR3: CASSPETGTYGYTF
J: TRBJ2-3; D: TRBD2; length: 16; V: TRBV2; CDR3: CASSREGLIPTDTQYF
J: TRBJ1-2; D: TRBD1; length: 14; V: TRBV5-5; CDR3: CASSPSTGGHGYTF
J: TRBJ2-1; D: TRBD2; length: 17; V: TRBV12-3/TRBV12-4; CDR3: CASSGLAGGITYNEQFF